This is a list of T cell receptor beta chains from one sample in a study of T cell clones after liver transplantation. Data came from immunoSEQ multiplex PCR; TCRdb stores just in-frame clones and leaves some out. There are approximately 72,000 clones in the sample; roughly 90% occur only once, and less than 3% lies in the top ten. Source: CD4+ T cells from blood, taken before liver transplant. Every receptor here comes from a human donor who received a liver transplant. Both conserved end residues are part of each CDR3. Size tells how often a clone was seen (once, few, many) or the class of an expanded clone, and some rows leave it out.

V gene	J gene	clone size	CDR3 protein
TRBV7-2	TRBJ2-3	-	CASSLGLAGVSDTQYF
TRBV7-2	TRBJ1-1	once	CASSIQGADTEAFF
TRBV19	TRBJ2-6	-	CASRTGASGANVLTF
TRBV2	TRBJ2-7	-	CASSEARGYEQYF
TRBV6-5	TRBJ1-4	-	CASSYSWGSSNEKLFF
TRBV6-1	TRBJ2-2	-	CASIPMLPGKLFF
TRBV6-5	TRBJ1-3	-	CASSYVGNSGNTIYF
TRBV27	TRBJ2-1	-	CAIGGRTGSLEQFF
TRBV2	TRBJ2-7	-	CASSETGTPGYEQYF
TRBV19	TRBJ2-1	few	CASSPTGGGYNEQFF
TRBV7-8	TRBJ1-3	-	CGTGMGNTIYF
TRBV11-2	TRBJ2-7	-	CASSPPGGEQYF
TRBV7-9	TRBJ1-1	-	CASSLLPNTEAFF
TRBV28	TRBJ1-5	-	CASSSRDRGEYQPQHF
TRBV28	TRBJ2-3	-	CASGLLAGVTDTQYF
TRBV28	TRBJ2-5	-	CASSRGQETQYF
TRBV5-5	TRBJ2-7	-	CASSRDRVEYEQYF
TRBV30	TRBJ1-5	-	CAWSQDSRNQPQHF
TRBV4-1	TRBJ2-1	once	CASSQDRLAGGNEQFF
TRBV28	TRBJ2-3	-	CASNSFRGRRGVWFTDTQYF
TRBV19	TRBJ2-2	-	CASSKSDGGTGELFF
TRBV7-9	TRBJ2-3	-	CASSYGPTGTQYF
TRBV30	TRBJ2-7	-	CAWSVGTAGYEQYF
TRBV5-1	TRBJ1-5	-	CASSRDGPWGNQPQHF
TRBV9	TRBJ2-4	-	CASSAIGTGENIQYF
TRBV19	TRBJ1-4	-	CASSIALRWGEKLFF
TRBV7-8	TRBJ2-1	-	CASSKGLAGENEQFF
TRBV15	TRBJ2-1	-	CATKAGTGGGNEQFF